The next 12 T cell receptor beta chains were all read from a single sample in a study of tumor-infiltrating lymphocytes in primary liver carcinoma. RNA was extracted from whole blood without cell sorting, alongside germline DNA. Production of TCR beta cDNA used 400 to 650 ng total RNA together with a constant-region primer. Slightly modified ARM-PCR, run as three nested multiplex PCR rounds, produced the TCR beta libraries. A C-beta reverse primer and TRBV1-TRBV30 forward primers served in each of the first two PCR rounds, at 10 cycles apiece. MiXCR was run by TCRdb on the multiplex PCR reads, yielding one entry per CDR3 protein. The data contain about 320,000 distinct CDR3 sequences, over 55% of them singletons. Specimen: peripheral blood. These receptors came from a man aged 35 to 55 with primary liver carcinoma and hepatitis B virus infection.

This clonotype came up many times. This chain uses TRBV6-1 with TRBJ2-7, with unresolved D. V shed 1 base and J shed 9 bases, with 16 bases lying between them. The CDR3 totals 14 residues. CDR1 MNHNS and CDR2 SASEGT come from the germline V gene. The CDR3 DNA reads as TGTGCCAGCAGTGAAGGCGGCGGATCTACGGGGCAGTACTTC. It is translated as CASSEGGGSTGQYF.

The sample holds many counts of this clonotype. The chain employs TRBV4-2 and TRBJ2-3; TRBD1 aligns across 8 bases. After removal of 0 bases from V and 1 base from J, the junction contained 9 bases not matched to a gene. Germline CDR1 reads LGHNA; CDR2 reads YNFKEQ. This CDR3 is built from 18 residues. The CDR3 nucleotides read TGTGCCAGCAGCCAAGATAGTGCGTCAGGGGGCCGCACAGATACGCAGTATTTT. This translates into CASSQDSASGGRTDTQYF.

The CDR3 loop reads CASSYGASCKQYF. CDR3 nucleotides: TGTGCCAGCAGCTACGGGGCCTCCTGCAAGCAGTACTTC. The chain recombines TRBV11-2 with TRBJ2-7, with D tentatively TRBD1 or TRBD2 (5 bases each). The germline V gene has CDR1 SGHAT and CDR2 FQNNGV. The CDR3 extends over 13 amino acids. Trimming took off 4 bases at V and 8 bases at J, with 15 bases between the two ends.

This clonotype was seen once. This may arise from a read error, as a much more abundant clone is one base away. The V and J genes are TRBV6-2 or TRBV6-3 and TRBJ2-1; 9 bases agree with TRBD1. V was pared by 5 bases and J by 6 bases, with 8 bases of the junction left unmatched. Looked up from germline, CDR1 is MNHEY and CDR2 is SVGEGT. CDR3 length equals 15 residues. CDR3 loop: CASSGGQGGPNEQFF. The DNA of the CDR3 is TGTGCCAGCAGTGGGGGACAGGGCGGGCCCAATGAGCAGTTCTTC.

As regards this clonotype: With a much larger clone just one base away, this may be a read error. V gene TRBV6-6 combines with J gene TRBJ2-6; perhaps TRBD1 as D (5 bases). CDR1 and CDR2 (germline): MNHNY, SVGAGI (reference sequence). The CDR3 runs to 13 residues. CDR3 protein: CASILSGANVVTF. In DNA form, the CDR3 reads TGTGCCAGCATCCTCTCTGGGGCCAACGTCGTGACTTTC.

As for this clonotype: The conserved phenylalanine or tryptophan normally closing the CDR3 is absent here, so this likely arose from a read error. The chain combines TRBV5-5 with TRBJ2-5, with D unresolved. This CDR3 is built from 12 residues. The V gene's germline CDR1 is SGHKS and CDR2 YYEKEE (reference sequence). DNA for the CDR3: TGCGCCAGCACGGAAAACCAAGAGACCCAGTACCTC. Protein: CASTENQETQYL.

With regard to this clonotype: The CDR3 does not end in the conserved phenylalanine or tryptophan, so this is likely a read error. The chain links TRBV29-1 to TRBJ2-1; D remains unclear. The germline V gene encodes CDR1 SQVTM and CDR2 ANQGSEA. This CDR3 spans 14 amino acids. The CDR3, as DNA: TGCAACGTAGCCGGTCGGATTTCCTACAATAAGCAGTTCTTA. It translates to CNVAGRISYNKQFL.

Turning to this clonotype: Its ends do not fully match the called genes, so a read error is possible. The chain uses TRBV11-2 and TRBJ2-7; 7 positions agree with TRBD1. Looked up from germline, CDR1 is SGHAT and CDR2 is FQNNGV. The CDR3 is made up of 15 amino acids. This chain's CDR3 is CAGSPLTGILSEQYF. CDR3 DNA sequence: TGTGCCGGCAGCCCGTTGACAGGGATCCTTTCCGAGCAGTACTTC.

On this clonotype itself: This could be a read error, since a much larger clone is one nucleotide away. The chain uses TRBV12-3 or TRBV12-4 and TRBJ2-1; 7 positions agree with TRBD2. J gave up 4 bases and V 5 bases, and 11 bases lay outside the gene matches. The CDR3 totals 16 residues. The CDR3, as DNA: TGTGCCAGCAGTCCCCGCGGGAGTTTTTTTTACAATGAGCAGTTCTTC. Translated, it gives CASSPRGSFFYNEQFF.

The rearrangement links TRBV5-4 to TRBJ2-3, with a possible D match to TRBD2 (6 bases). The V end lost 2 bases, the J end lost 3 bases, and 13 bases lay between the germline ends. CDR3 size: 15 residues. From germline, CDR1 is SGHNT and CDR2 YYREEE (reference sequence). As DNA, the CDR3 is TGTGCCAGCAGCTTTCGGATAGGAGGGACAGATACGCAGTATTTT. This codes for CASSFRIGGTDTQYF.

Worth noting for this clonotype: Given a much more abundant clone one base away, this may be a read error. The V and J genes are TRBV12-3 or TRBV12-4 and TRBJ1-1; D perhaps matches TRBD1 (5 bases). The CDR3 extends over 12 amino acids. V lost 7 bases, J lost 6 bases, and 12 bases lay in between. The CDR3, as DNA: TGTGCCAGCATAAAGGGGCGGGCTGAAGCTTTCTTT. It encodes CASIKGRAEAFF.

This clonotype was found a few times. This chain connects TRBV12-3 or TRBV12-4 to TRBJ1-2, with D possibly matching TRBD1 (5 bases). This CDR3 contains 16 residues. V was pared by 3 bases and J by 5 bases, with 19 bases between. DNA of the CDR3: TGTGCCAGCAGTTTCGGGGCAACGGGGAGGTTTTATGGCTACACCTTC. Translating it yields CASSFGATGRFYGYTF.